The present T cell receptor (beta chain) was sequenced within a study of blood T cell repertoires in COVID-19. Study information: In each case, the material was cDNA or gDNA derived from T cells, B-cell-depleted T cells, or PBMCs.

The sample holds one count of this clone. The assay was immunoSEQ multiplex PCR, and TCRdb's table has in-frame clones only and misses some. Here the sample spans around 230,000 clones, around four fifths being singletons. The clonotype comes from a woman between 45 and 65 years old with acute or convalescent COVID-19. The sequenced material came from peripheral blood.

In nucleotides, the CDR3 is TGTGCCAGCAGCTTTTCCCGAGTAGCGGGCCGCACAGATACGCAGTATTTT. This translates into CASSFSRVAGRTDTQYF. The V and J genes are TRBV11-2 and TRBJ2-3, with 7 bases lining up with TRBD2. Germline CDR1 is SGHAT and CDR2 is FQNNGV. This CDR3 contains 17 residues. V trimming: 3 bases; J trimming: 1 base; junction bases outside the gene matches: 10.